These T cell receptor beta chains were read from a single sample in a study of blood T cell repertoires in COVID-19. Libraries were prepared by immunoSEQ multiplex PCR; TCRdb keeps only in-frame clonotypes and omits some of them. The profile shows hundreds of thousands of clones, approximately 88% of them singletons. The sequenced sample consisted of PBMCs or T cells enriched from blood (not recorded which). These receptors were taken from a woman aged 35 to 49 with acute COVID-19. Both conserved end residues are part of each CDR3. D genes are given only for firm matches. Clone size is shown for a subset of rows, as once, few, many or a class of expanded clone.

D,J,length,size,V,CDR3,DNA
TRBD1,TRBJ1-1,16,-,TRBV25-1,CASSAPWDRGNTEAFF,TGTGCCAGCAGTGCGCCCTGGGACAGGGGAAACACTGAAGCTTTCTTT
-,TRBJ1-5,14,-,TRBV20-1,CSASWTEPNQPQHF,TGCAGTGCTAGTTGGACAGAACCTAATCAGCCCCAGCATTTT
TRBD1,TRBJ1-2,15,-,TRBV19,CASSDRRQGAGGYTF,TGTGCCAGTAGTGACCGACGACAGGGAGCAGGTGGCTACACCTTC
TRBD1,TRBJ2-5,15,-,TRBV2,CASSEPRTGRETQYF,TGTGCCAGCAGTGAACCCCGGACAGGGAGGGAGACCCAGTACTTC
-,TRBJ1-5,13,-,TRBV29-1,CSVDPGRGQPQHF,TGCAGCGTTGACCCAGGGCGCGGTCAGCCCCAGCATTTT
TRBD1,TRBJ2-7,13,few,TRBV4-1,CASSQTGGYEQYF,TGCGCCAGCAGCCAAACAGGGGGCTACGAGCAGTACTTC
TRBD1,TRBJ1-4,14,-,TRBV6-1,CASSESGTDEKLFF,TGTGCCAGCAGTGAATCTGGGACAGATGAAAAACTGTTTTTT
-,TRBJ2-3,15,-,TRBV11-3,CASSLRSGTTDTQYF,TGTGCCAGCAGCTTAAGATCTGGCACCACAGATACGCAGTATTTT
TRBD1,TRBJ1-6,15,-,TRBV18,CASSPGQGENSPLHF,TGTGCCAGCTCCCCCGGACAGGGGGAAAATTCACCCCTCCACTTT
-,TRBJ1-5,14,-,TRBV19,CASTVGGGRQPQHF,TGTGCCAGTACCGTAGGCGGGGGGCGTCAGCCCCAGCATTTT
-,TRBJ1-5,12,-,TRBV4-1,CASSQVGQPQHF,TGCGCCAGCAGCCAAGTGGGCCAGCCCCAGCATTTT
TRBD1,TRBJ1-3,16,-,TRBV5-1,CASSAGTGAGGNTIYF,TGCGCCAGCAGCGCCGGAACAGGGGCTGGCGGAAACACCATATATTTT
-,TRBJ2-5,13,-,TRBV12-3/TRBV12-4,CASSTGLIKTQYF,TGTGCCAGCAGTACAGGGTTGATAAAGACCCAGTACTTC
-,TRBJ1-1,13,-,TRBV2,CASSEWSGTEAFF,TGTGCCAGCAGTGAATGGTCAGGGACTGAAGCTTTCTTT
-,TRBJ1-6,15,-,TRBV25-1,CASSWEFSYNSPLHF,TGTGCCAGCAGTTGGGAGTTCTCCTATAATTCACCCCTCCACTTT
TRBD1,TRBJ2-7,15,-,TRBV19,CASSVGQGAFHEQYF,TGTGCCAGTAGTGTGGGACAGGGGGCTTTCCACGAGCAGTACTTC
TRBD2,TRBJ2-3,12,-,TRBV9,CATAGSTDTQYF,TGTGCCACAGCGGGGAGCACAGATACGCAGTATTTT